This passage covers 23 T cell receptor beta chains from one sample sequenced in a study of OX40 agonist ivuxolimab in advanced cancers. Method: immunoSEQ multiplex PCR; TCRdb's copy keeps in-frame clones and lacks some. The repertoire holds approximately 60,000 clones, with around 87% as singletons. The specimen comprised CD4+ or CD8+ T cells sorted from blood, sampled in a trial of the OX40 agonist ivuxolimab. Receptors originate from an adult with an advanced solid tumor such as melanoma, head and neck, liver or kidney cancer.

The V call is TRBV7-6, the J call TRBJ2-3; D unresolved. The germline gives CDR1 SGHVS, CDR2 FNYEAQ. The ends were cut back, 1 base at V and 6 bases at J, with 11 bases in the middle. This CDR3 spans 14 amino acids. CDR3 DNA sequence: TGTGCCAGCAGCTTAGTACACGGCGAGGATACGCAGTATTTT. It translates to CASSLVHGEDTQYF. The full variable domain, in which reference TRBV7-6 and TRBJ2-3 provide the parts outside the CDR3, is GAGVSQSPRYKVTKRGQDVALRCDPISGHVSLYWYRQALGQGPEFLTYFNYEAQQDKSGLPNDRFSAERPEGSISTLTIQRTEQRDSAMYRCASSLVHGEDTQYFGPGTRLTVL.

In nucleotides, the CDR3 is TGCACCAGCAGACCCCCGAGGGACCATGAAAACTATGGCTACACCTTC. It codes for CTSRPPRDHENYGYTF. The chain recombines TRBV1 with TRBJ1-2. TRBV1 is designated a pseudogene. CDR3 length: 16 residues.

The V gene is TRBV5-4, the J gene TRBJ1-6, with D tentatively TRBD1 (6 bases). From germline, CDR1 is SGHNT and CDR2 YYREEE (reference sequence). Trimming removed 7 bases from V and 0 bases from J, with 14 bases in between. This CDR3 has 16 amino acids. This chain's CDR3 is CASLAGAYSYNSPLHF. The CDR3 nucleotides are TGTGCCAGCTTGGCGGGGGCCTACTCCTATAATTCACCCCTCCACTTT.

This rearrangement joins TRBV2 to TRBJ1-5; D is undetermined. The CDR3 spans 14 residues. V dropped 3 bases and J dropped 6 bases, with 12 bases sitting between them. CDR1 SNHLY and CDR2 FYNNEI come from the germline V gene. In nucleotides, the CDR3 is TGTGCCAGCAGTGATGTGTTGGGAGGTCAGCCCCAGCATTTT. Its protein is CASSDVLGGQPQHF.

The chain joins TRBV5-4 to TRBJ2-7, with TRBD1 as a possible D gene (7 bases). The germline gives CDR1 SGHNT, CDR2 YYREEE (reference sequence). This CDR3 is built from 15 residues. V lost 4 bases to trimming and J lost 5 bases, with 19 bases between them. For the CDR3, the DNA is TGTGCCAGCAGCACCCCGACAGGGAGGAGGGACGAGCAGTACTTC. This gives the protein CASSTPTGRRDEQYF.

This clone was recorded a few times. This chain uses TRBV6-5 with TRBJ2-5; 8 nucleotides agree with TRBD2. The CDR3 runs 13 residues. V lost 8 bases to trimming and J lost 4 bases; unmatched junction nucleotides: 6. CDR1 and CDR2 (germline): MNHEY, SVGAGI. The CDR3 DNA reads TGTGCCAGCGGGGGGCTAGCGGGAGAGACCCAGTACTTC. Protein: CASGGLAGETQYF.

The chain uses TRBV5-1 and TRBJ1-2; a weak D match, TRBD1 (6 bases). Germline loops: CDR1 SGHRS, CDR2 YFSETQ. V was cut by 4 bases and J by 6 bases, with 16 bases left in between. This CDR3 region has 14 residues. CDR3 sequence (DNA): TGCGCCAGCAGCCTGACTCGAGGGGGTGATGGCTACACCTTC. Encoded protein: CASSLTRGGDGYTF.

V usage is TRBV21-1 and J usage is TRBJ1-2; TRBD1 reflects the table's D call only, with no check against the DNA. TRBV21-1 is labeled a pseudogene. The CDR3 totals 15 residues. CDR3 protein: CASRIYRVGTDGYTF. CDR3 coding DNA: TGTGCCAGCCGCATCTACAGGGTAGGGACGGATGGCTACACCTTC.

Notes on this clone: The junction departs from the called germline gene at one end, perhaps through a read error. The genes are TRBV2 and TRBJ2-3; D is unresolved. The length of the CDR3 is 13 residues. Per germline, CDR1 SNHLY and CDR2 FYNNEI. The CDR3 spells CATSVEARDTQYF. The CDR3 bases are TGTGCCACCAGTGTAGAGGCCCGAGATACGCAGTATTTT.

The CDR3, as DNA: TGTGCCAGCAGCCCCTTGCCGAGGACTGGGACAGATACGCAGTATTTT. Protein product: CASSPLPRTGTDTQYF. The V gene is TRBV7-2, the J gene TRBJ2-3, with D possibly matching TRBD2 (5 bases). V shed 5 bases and J shed 3 bases, with 18 bases lying between them. The V gene's germline CDR1 is SGHTA and CDR2 FQGNSA. The CDR3 runs 16 residues.

This chain uses TRBV6-5 with TRBJ2-5; maybe TRBD1 (5 bases). This CDR3 contains 14 residues. Trimming shortened V by 0 bases and J by 5 bases, and 10 bases separated the two germline ends. CDR1 and CDR2 from the germline V gene are MNHEY and SVGAGI. CDR3 nucleotides: TGTGCCAGCAGTTACTCTCAGGGATGGGAGACCCAGTACTTC. It codes for CASSYSQGWETQYF.

By its share, this clone is medium-sized (0.01 to 0.1%). The chain is built from TRBV2 and TRBJ2-7; TRBD1 aligns across 8 bases. The V and J ends lost 4 bases and 5 bases, in that order; junction bases with no gene match: 13. CDR3 size: 16 residues. The V gene's germline CDR1 is SNHLY and CDR2 FYNNEI. Here the CDR3 reads CASSVGFWTGIDEQYF. As DNA, the CDR3 is TGTGCCAGCAGTGTAGGGTTTTGGACAGGGATTGACGAGCAGTACTTC.

The chain recombines TRBV5-1 with TRBJ2-3; no definite D call. The V gene lost 4 bases and the J gene lost 3 bases, with 12 bases spanning the gap. From germline, CDR1 is SGHRS and CDR2 YFSETQ. The length of the CDR3 is 14 residues. The DNA of the CDR3 is TGCGCCAGCAGCCCCCCGGACCAGACAGATACGCAGTATTTT. Translation gives CASSPPDQTDTQYF.

The chain recombines TRBV4-1 with TRBJ2-1, with TRBD2 matching over 9 bases. Trimming removed 5 bases from V and 6 bases from J; junction bases left unmatched: 8. Germline CDR1 reads MGHRA; CDR2 reads YSYEKL. CDR3 length equals 15 residues. Written as DNA, the CDR3 is TGCGCCAGCAGCTACATAGCGGGAGATGGCAATGAGCAGTTCTTC. It codes for CASSYIAGDGNEQFF.

The chain uses TRBV28 and TRBJ2-7, with 10 positions matching TRBD2. With V trimmed by 9 bases and J by 1 base, 9 bases remained unmatched. The CDR3 is 15 amino acids. Germline V gives CDR1 MDHEN, CDR2 SYDVKM. The CDR3 spells CASTAGTSASYEQYF. The CDR3 DNA follows: TGTGCCAGTACTGCGGGGACTAGCGCTTCCTACGAGCAGTACTTC.

In this sample, this clone turned up once. The CDR3 spells CASSSSGGAGYEQYF. The CDR3 nucleotides are TGTGCCAGCAGCTCGTCAGGGGGCGCGGGCTACGAGCAGTACTTC. The V call is TRBV7-2, the J call TRBJ2-7, with 8 nucleotides matching TRBD1. V trimming: 4 bases; J trimming: 3 bases; junction bases outside the gene matches: 8. This CDR3 is 15 amino acids long. Germline V gene sequence: CDR1 SGHTA, CDR2 FQGNSA. The full variable domain, its missing parts supplied by reference TRBV7-2 and TRBJ2-7, is GAGVSQSPSNKVTEKGKDVELRCDPISGHTALYWYRQSLGQGLEFLIYFQGNSAPDKSGLPSDRFSAERTGGSVSTLTIQRTQQEDSAVYLCASSSSGGAGYEQYFGPGTRLTVT.

CDR3 loop: CASSQSCRNYEQYF. The CDR3, as DNA: TGCGCCAGCAGTCAATCGTGCAGGAACTACGAGCAGTACTTC. This chain connects TRBV23-1 to TRBJ2-7; D is ambiguous. TRBV23-1 qualifies as an ORF whose function is uncertain. The CDR3 runs 14 residues. With 0 bases removed from V and 3 bases from J, the gap between germline ends came to 9 bases.

The chain employs TRBV5-1 and TRBJ1-2; a possible D gene is TRBD1 (5 bases). Germline V gives CDR1 SGHRS, CDR2 YFSETQ. The germline V and J ends were trimmed by 0 bases and 8 bases, with 14 bases remaining between them. The CDR3 loop spans 14 amino acids. CDR3 sequence reads: CASSLGGTQAGYTF. The CDR3 DNA is TGCGCCAGCAGCTTGGGTGGCACACAGGCAGGCTACACCTTC.

The V and J genes are TRBV18 and TRBJ1-5; D remains unclear. The germline V gene has CDR1 KGHSH and CDR2 LQKENI. The CDR3 contains 13 residues. V was trimmed by 5 bases and J by 0 bases, leaving 5 bases between them. The CDR3 reads CASSDYSNQPQHF. The CDR3 coding sequence is TGTGCCAGCTCAGATTATAGCAATCAGCCCCAGCATTTT.

V gene TRBV6-1 combines with J gene TRBJ1-5, with D unclear. The CDR3 is 13 amino acids. CDR1 and CDR2 from the germline V gene are MNHNS and SASEGT. The V end was cut by 1 base, the J end by 9 bases, with 10 bases between. CDR3 protein: CASSEGTAGPQHF. DNA for the CDR3: TGTGCCAGCAGTGAAGGGACGGCAGGGCCCCAGCATTTT.

The chain uses TRBV2 and TRBJ2-3; unclear D gene. The CDR3 runs 15 residues. The germline gives CDR1 SNHLY, CDR2 FYNNEI. The V end lost 2 bases, the J end lost 0 bases, and 9 bases lay between the germline ends. Here the CDR3 DNA reads TGTGCCAGCAGTGAACGGCGTCCTAGCACAGATACGCAGTATTTT. It yields the protein CASSERRPSTDTQYF.

This clone was seen just once. The chain employs TRBV5-1 and TRBJ1-3; D remains ambiguous. The CDR3 spans 13 residues. Trimming shortened V by 2 bases and J by 1 base, and 4 bases separated the two germline ends. Looked up from germline, CDR1 is SGHRS and CDR2 is YFSETQ. CDR3 coding DNA: TGCGCCAGCAGCTTTTTGTCTGGAAACACCATATATTTT. Translating it yields CASSFLSGNTIYF.

The V and J genes are TRBV11-2 and TRBJ2-7; D possibly corresponds to TRBD2 (6 bases). Trimming stripped 2 bases from V and 5 bases from J, with 16 bases between. The CDR3 loop spans 15 amino acids. CDR1 and CDR2 from the germline V gene are SGHAT and FQNNGV. In DNA form, the CDR3 reads TGTGCCAGCAGCTTATTTCGCGCGGGGACCCACGAGCAGTACTTC. Its protein is CASSLFRAGTHEQYF.